The sample holds many counts of the clone carrying this TCR beta chain. The entry originates in a study of T cells after yellow fever vaccination. The study, taken as a whole, reports: Weaker, the secondary response peaked sooner, at day 5 versus 15.

One entry per CDR3 protein, called by TCRdb with MiXCR from the 5' RACE reads. The sample consists of about 31,000 distinct CDR3 sequences, about 11% of them appearing once. V lost 0 bases and J lost 11, with 16 bases in between. Germline CDR1 and CDR2: MGHRA and YSYEKL. The CDR3 is 14 amino acids. The chain recombines TRBV4-1 with TRBJ1-1, with no clear D. Source: PBMCs, either bulk or a sorted T-cell subset (CD4+, CD8+, memory, or dextramer-sorted; not recorded which), taken around 15 days after the first yellow fever vaccination. This receptor was obtained from a man younger than 30 who received the YFV17D yellow fever vaccine. The CDR3 nucleotides read TGCGCCAGCAGCCAAGAATCGTTGTCCTCATTTGCTTTCTTT. Protein: CASSQESLSSFAFF.